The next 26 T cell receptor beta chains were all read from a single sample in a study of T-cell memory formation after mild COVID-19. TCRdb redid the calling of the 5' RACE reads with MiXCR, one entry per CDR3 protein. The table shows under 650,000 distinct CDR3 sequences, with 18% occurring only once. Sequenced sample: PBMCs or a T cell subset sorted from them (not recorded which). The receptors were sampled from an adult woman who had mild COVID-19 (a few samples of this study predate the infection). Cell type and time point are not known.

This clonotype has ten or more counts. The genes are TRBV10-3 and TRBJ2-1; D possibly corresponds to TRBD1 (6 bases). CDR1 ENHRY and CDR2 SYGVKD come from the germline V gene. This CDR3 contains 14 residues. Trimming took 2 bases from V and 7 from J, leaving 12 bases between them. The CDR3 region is CAISEDRNYNEQFF. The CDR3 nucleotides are TGTGCCATCAGTGAGGACAGGAACTATAATGAGCAGTTCTTC.

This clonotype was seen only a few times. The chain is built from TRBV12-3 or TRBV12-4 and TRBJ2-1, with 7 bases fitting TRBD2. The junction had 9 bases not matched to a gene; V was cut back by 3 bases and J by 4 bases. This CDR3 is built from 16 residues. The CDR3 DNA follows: TGTGCCAGCAGTTTGAGGGGCGGGAGAGGGTACAATGAGCAGTTCTTC. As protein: CASSLRGGRGYNEQFF.

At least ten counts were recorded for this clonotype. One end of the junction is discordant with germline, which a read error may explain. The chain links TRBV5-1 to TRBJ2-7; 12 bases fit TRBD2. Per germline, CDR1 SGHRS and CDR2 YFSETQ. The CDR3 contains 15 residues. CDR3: CASSSTSGSSHEQYF. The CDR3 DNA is TGCGCCAGCAGCTCGACTAGCGGGAGCTCCCACGAGCAGTACTTC.

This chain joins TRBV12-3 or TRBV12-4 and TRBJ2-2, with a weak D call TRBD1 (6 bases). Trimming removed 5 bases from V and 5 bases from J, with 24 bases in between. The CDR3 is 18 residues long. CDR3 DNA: TGTGCCAGCAGTCTGAAGGCGAGGGACAAGGGTAGGACCGGGGAGCTGTTTTTT. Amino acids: CASSLKARDKGRTGELFF.

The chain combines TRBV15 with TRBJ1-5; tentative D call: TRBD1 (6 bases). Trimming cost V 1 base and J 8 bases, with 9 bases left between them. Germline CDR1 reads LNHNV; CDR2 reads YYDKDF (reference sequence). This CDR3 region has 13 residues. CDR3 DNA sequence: TGTGCCACCAGCAGAGGAGGGGGGGAGCCCCAGCATTTT. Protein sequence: CATSRGGGEPQHF.

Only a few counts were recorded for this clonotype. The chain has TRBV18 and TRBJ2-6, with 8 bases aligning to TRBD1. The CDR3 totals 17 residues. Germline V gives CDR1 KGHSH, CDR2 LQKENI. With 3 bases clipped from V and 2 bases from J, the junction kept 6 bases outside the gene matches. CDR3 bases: TGTGCCAGCTCACCGGATCCGACAGGGGCTGGGGCCAACGTCCTGACTTTC. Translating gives CASSPDPTGAGANVLTF.

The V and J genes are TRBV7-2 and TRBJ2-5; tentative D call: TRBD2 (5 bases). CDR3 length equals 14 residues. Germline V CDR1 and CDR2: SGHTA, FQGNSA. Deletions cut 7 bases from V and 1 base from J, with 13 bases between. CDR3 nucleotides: TGTGCCAGCAACCTACGCGGACTCCAAGAGACCCAGTACTTC. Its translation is CASNLRGLQETQYF.

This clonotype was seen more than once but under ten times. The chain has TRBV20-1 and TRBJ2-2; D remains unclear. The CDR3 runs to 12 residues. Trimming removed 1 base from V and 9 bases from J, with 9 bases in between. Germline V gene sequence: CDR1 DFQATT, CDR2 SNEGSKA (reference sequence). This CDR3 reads CSARGLTRELFF. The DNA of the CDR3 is TGCAGTGCTAGAGGGTTGACCCGGGAGCTGTTTTTT.

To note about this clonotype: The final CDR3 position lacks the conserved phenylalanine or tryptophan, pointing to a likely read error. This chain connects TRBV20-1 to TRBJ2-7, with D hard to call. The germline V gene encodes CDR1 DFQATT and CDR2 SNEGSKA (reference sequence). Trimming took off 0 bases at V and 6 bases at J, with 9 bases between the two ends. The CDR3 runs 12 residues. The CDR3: CSARDHVGEQYS. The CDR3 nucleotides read TGCAGTGCTAGAGATCACGTCGGCGAGCAGTACTCC.

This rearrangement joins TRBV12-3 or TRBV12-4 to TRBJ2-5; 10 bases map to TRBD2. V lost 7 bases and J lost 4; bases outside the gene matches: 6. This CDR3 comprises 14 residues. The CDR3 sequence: CASKASGSGETQYF. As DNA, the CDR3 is TGTGCCAGCAAGGCTAGCGGGAGTGGAGAGACCCAGTACTTC.

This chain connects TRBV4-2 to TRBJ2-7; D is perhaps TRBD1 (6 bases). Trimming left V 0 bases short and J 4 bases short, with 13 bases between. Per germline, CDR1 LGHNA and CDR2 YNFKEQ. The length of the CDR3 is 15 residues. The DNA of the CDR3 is TGTGCCAGCAGCCAAGATCTTGGACAGATATACGAGCAGTACTTC. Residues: CASSQDLGQIYEQYF.

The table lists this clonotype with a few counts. CDR3 residues: CSAREGSEQYF. The CDR3 DNA reads as TGCAGTGCTAGAGAGGGGTCCGAGCAGTACTTC. The rearrangement joins TRBV20-1 to TRBJ2-7; D is unresolved. Germline V gene sequence: CDR1 DFQATT, CDR2 SNEGSKA (reference sequence). V was clipped by 0 bases and J by 6 bases, with 6 bases between them. The CDR3 runs 11 residues.

As DNA, the CDR3 is TGTGCCACCAGCAGAGGTAGAAGCTCCTACGAGCAGTACTTC. Protein: CATSRGRSSYEQYF. The chain combines TRBV15 with TRBJ2-7; D gene uncertain. Germline-derived CDR1 and CDR2 are LNHNV and YYDKDF (reference sequence). This CDR3 comprises 14 residues. Trimming took 1 base from V and 0 from J, leaving 7 bases between them. Drawing the rest from reference TRBV15 and TRBJ2-7, the complete variable domain is DAMVIQNPRYQVTQFGKPVTLSCSQTLNHNVMYWYQQKSSQAPKLLFHYYDKDFNNEADTPDNFQSRRPNTSFCFLDIRSPGLGDTAMYLCATSRGRSSYEQYFGPGTRLTVT.

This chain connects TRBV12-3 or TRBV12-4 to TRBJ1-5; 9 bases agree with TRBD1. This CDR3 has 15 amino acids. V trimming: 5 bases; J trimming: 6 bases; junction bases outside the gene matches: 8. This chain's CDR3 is CASSPDRGYGQPQHF. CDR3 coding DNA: TGTGCCAGCAGTCCAGACAGGGGGTACGGTCAGCCCCAGCATTTT.

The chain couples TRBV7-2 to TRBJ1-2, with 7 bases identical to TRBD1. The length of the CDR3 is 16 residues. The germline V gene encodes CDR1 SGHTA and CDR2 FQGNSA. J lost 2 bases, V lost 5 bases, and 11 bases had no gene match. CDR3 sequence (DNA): TGTGCCAGCAGCCCTTTCGGCTGGACAGGAAACTATGGCTACACCTTC. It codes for CASSPFGWTGNYGYTF. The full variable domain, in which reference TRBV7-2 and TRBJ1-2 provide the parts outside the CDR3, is GAGVSQSPSNKVTEKGKDVELRCDPISGHTALYWYRQSLGQGLEFLIYFQGNSAPDKSGLPSDRFSAERTGGSVSTLTIQRTQQEDSAVYLCASSPFGWTGNYGYTFGSGTRLTVV.

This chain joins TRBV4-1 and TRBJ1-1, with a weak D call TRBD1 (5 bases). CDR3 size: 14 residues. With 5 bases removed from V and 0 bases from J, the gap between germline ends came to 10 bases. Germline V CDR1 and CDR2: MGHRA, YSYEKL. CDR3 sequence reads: CASSGFRVNTEAFF. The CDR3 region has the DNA TGCGCCAGCAGCGGGTTCAGGGTGAACACTGAAGCTTTCTTT.

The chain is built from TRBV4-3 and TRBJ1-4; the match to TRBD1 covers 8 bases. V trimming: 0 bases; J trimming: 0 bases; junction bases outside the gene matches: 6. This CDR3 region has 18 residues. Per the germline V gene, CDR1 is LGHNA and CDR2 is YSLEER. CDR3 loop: CASSQDETGDATNEKLFF. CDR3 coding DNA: TGCGCCAGCAGCCAAGATGAGACAGGGGATGCAACTAATGAAAAACTGTTTTTT.

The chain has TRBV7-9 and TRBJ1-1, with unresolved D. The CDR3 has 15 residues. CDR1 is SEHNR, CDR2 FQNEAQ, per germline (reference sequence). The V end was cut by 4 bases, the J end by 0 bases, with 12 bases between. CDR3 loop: CASSSTGRMNTEAFF. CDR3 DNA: TGTGCCAGCAGCTCAACCGGGAGGATGAACACTGAAGCTTTCTTT.

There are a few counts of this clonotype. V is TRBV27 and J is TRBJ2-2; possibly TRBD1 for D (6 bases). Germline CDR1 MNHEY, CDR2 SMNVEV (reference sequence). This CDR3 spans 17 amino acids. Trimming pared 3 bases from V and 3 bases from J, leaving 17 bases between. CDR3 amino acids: CASSLSAAGVYTGELFF. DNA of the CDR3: TGTGCCAGCAGTTTGTCGGCCGCAGGGGTGTACACCGGGGAGCTGTTTTTT.

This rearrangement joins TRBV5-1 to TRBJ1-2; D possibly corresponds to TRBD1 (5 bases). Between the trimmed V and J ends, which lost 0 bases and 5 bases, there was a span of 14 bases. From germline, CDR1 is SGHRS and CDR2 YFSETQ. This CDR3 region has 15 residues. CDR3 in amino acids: CASSLGAQGWYGYTF. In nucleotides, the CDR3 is TGCGCCAGCAGCTTGGGCGCCCAGGGTTGGTATGGCTACACCTTC.

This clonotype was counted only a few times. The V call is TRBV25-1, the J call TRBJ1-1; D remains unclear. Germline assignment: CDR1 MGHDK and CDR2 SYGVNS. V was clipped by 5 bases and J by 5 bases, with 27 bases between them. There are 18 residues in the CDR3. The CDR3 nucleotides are TGTGCCAGCAGTCCCTCGACTCTAGGAGCTAGCGGAGTGACTGAAGCTTTCTTT. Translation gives CASSPSTLGASGVTEAFF.

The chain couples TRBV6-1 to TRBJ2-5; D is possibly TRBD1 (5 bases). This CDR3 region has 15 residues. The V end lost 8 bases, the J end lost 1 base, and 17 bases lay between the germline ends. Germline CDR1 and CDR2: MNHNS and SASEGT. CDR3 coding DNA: TGTGCCAGCCACAGAGGACAAATCACCCAAGAGACCCAGTACTTC. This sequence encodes CASHRGQITQETQYF.

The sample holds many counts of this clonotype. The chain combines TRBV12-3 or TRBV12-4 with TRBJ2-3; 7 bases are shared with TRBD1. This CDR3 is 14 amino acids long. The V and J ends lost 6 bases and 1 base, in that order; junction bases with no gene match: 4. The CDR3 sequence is CASSRQGGTDTQYF. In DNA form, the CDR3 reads TGTGCCAGCAGCAGACAGGGCGGCACAGATACGCAGTATTTT.

CDR3: CSARLPQGRSPLHF. CDR3 DNA sequence: TGCAGTGCTAGACTTCCACAGGGAAGGTCACCCCTCCACTTT. The rearrangement joins TRBV20-1 to TRBJ1-6; a weak D match, TRBD1 (6 bases). The V end was cut by 2 bases, the J end by 10 bases, with 15 bases between. Germline V gene data show CDR1 as DFQATT and CDR2 as SNEGSKA (reference sequence). The CDR3 extends over 14 amino acids.

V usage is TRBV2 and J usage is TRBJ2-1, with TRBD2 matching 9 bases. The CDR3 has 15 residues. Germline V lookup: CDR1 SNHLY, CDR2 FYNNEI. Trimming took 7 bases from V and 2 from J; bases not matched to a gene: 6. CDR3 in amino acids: CASMGSSGAYNEQFF. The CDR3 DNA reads TGTGCCAGCATGGGGTCTAGCGGGGCCTACAATGAGCAGTTCTTC. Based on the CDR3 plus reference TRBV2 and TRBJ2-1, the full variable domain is EPEVTQTPSHQVTQMGQEVILRCVPISNHLYFYWYRQILGQKVEFLVSFYNNEISEKSEIFDDQFSVERPDGSNFTLKIRSTKLEDSAMYFCASMGSSGAYNEQFFGPGTRLTVL.

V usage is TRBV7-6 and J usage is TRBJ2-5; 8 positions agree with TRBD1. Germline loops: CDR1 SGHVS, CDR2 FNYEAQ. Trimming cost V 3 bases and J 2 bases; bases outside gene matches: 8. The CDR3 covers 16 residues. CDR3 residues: CASSLVGTGDQETQYF. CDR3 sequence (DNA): TGTGCCAGCAGCTTGGTCGGGACAGGAGATCAAGAGACCCAGTACTTC.